This note documents a single T cell receptor (beta chain) sequence. These data are taken from a study of blood T cell repertoires in COVID-19. The V gene's germline CDR1 is KGHSH and CDR2 LQKENI. The CDR3 consists of 17 residues. Trimming removed 1 base at V and 6 bases at J, with 21 bases between. Profiling relied on immunoSEQ multiplex PCR, and the TCRdb table lists in-frame clones only, not all of them. The table includes roughly 250,000 clones, more than 80% detected once. The gene calls are TRBV18 and TRBJ1-2; no clear D. The sample comprised peripheral blood. This clonotype originated in a woman in her thirties or forties with acute or convalescent COVID-19. CDR3 protein: CASSPQGESLTLDGYTF. The CDR3 DNA sequence: TGTGCCAGCTCACCACAGGGAGAGAGTCTCACACTCGATGGCTACACCTTC.